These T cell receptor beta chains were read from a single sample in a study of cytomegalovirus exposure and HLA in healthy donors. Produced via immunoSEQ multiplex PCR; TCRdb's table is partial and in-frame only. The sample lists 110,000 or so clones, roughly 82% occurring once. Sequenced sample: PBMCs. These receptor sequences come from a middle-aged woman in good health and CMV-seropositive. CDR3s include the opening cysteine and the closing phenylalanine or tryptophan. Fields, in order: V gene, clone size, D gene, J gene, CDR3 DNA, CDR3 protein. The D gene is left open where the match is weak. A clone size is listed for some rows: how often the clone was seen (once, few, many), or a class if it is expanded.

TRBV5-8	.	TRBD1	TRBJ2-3	TGTGCCAGCAGCTTGGCACAGGGGGCAGATACGCAGTATTTT	CASSLAQGADTQYF
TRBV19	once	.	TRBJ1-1	TGTGCCAGTAGTATAAATCCGGGGGGCACTGAAGCTTTCTTT	CASSINPGGTEAFF
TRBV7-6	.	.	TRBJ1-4	TGTGCCAGCAGCTTAGGACAGCCGGGGGGTGAAAAACTGTTTTTT	CASSLGQPGGEKLFF
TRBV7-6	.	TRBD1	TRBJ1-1	TGTGCCAGCAGTGTTGACAGGGAGAGCACTGAAGCTTTCTTT	CASSVDRESTEAFF
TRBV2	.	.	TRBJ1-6	TGTGCCAGCAGTGAAGAACAGGGTGGGATTTCACCCCTCCACTTT	CASSEEQGGISPLHF
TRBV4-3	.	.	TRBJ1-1	TGCGCCAGCAGCCAAGATCCCTACAGGGACACTGAAGCTTTCTTT	CASSQDPYRDTEAFF
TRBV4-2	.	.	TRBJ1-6	TGTGCCAGCAGCCAGAGGCCTAGCTCCTATAATTCACCCCTCCACTTT	CASSQRPSSYNSPLHF
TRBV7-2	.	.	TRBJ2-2	TGTGCCAGCAGCAAACTTAACACCGGGGAGCTGTTTTTT	CASSKLNTGELFF
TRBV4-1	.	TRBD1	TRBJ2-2	TGCGCCAGCAGCCCGGACAGGTTGAGCACCGGGGAGCTGTTTTTT	CASSPDRLSTGELFF
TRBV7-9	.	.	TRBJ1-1	TGTGCCAGCAGCTTAGTGACGGGAAGGACTGAAGCTTTCTTT	CASSLVTGRTEAFF
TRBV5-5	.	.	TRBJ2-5	TGTGCCAGCAGCTTGGGTTTCGGAGAGACCCAGTACTTC	CASSLGFGETQYF
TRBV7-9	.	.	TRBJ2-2	TGTGCCAGCAGCTTAAGTAGTACGGGAGTAGACACCGGGGAGCTGTTTTTT	CASSLSSTGVDTGELFF
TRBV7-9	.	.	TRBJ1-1	TGTTCCAGCAGCCCCCAGGGCCCTGAAGCTTTCTTT	CSSSPQGPEAFF
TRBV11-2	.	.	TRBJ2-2	TGTGCCAGCAGCTCCCAGGGGTACACCGGGGAGCTGTTTTTT	CASSSQGYTGELFF
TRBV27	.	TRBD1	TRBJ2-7	TGTGCCAGCAGTTTTGGGGGACAGATCTACGAGCAGTACTTC	CASSFGGQIYEQYF
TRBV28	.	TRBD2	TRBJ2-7	TGTGCCAGCAGTTTGGGGGGGACTGAGCAGTACTTC	CASSLGGTEQYF
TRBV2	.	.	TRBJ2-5	TGTGCCAGCAGTGTGTCCCTCCAAGAGACCCAGTACTTC	CASSVSLQETQYF
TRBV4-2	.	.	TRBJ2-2	TGTGCCAGCAGCCAAGAGGTCAGGAACACCGGGGAGCTGTTTTTT	CASSQEVRNTGELFF
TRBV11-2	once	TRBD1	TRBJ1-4	TGTGCCAGCAGCGCCTGGACAGGGGGCGAGGAAAAACTGTTTTTT	CASSAWTGGEEKLFF
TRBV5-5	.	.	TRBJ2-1	TGTGCCAGCAGCTTGGAGGGGAACAATGAGCAGTTCTTC	CASSLEGNNEQFF
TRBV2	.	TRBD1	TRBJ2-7	TGTGCCAGCAGTTACAGGGGGCCGCACGGATTC	CASSYRGPHGF
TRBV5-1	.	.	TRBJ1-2	TGCGCCAGCAGCTTGAACTTTGACTATGGCTACACCTTC	CASSLNFDYGYTF
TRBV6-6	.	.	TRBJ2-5	TGTGCCAGCAGTTACTCCAGGACCCAGTACTTC	CASSYSRTQYF
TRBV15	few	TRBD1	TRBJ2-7	TGTGCCACCAGCAGATGGGACAGCACTAGCGAGCAGTACTTC	CATSRWDSTSEQYF